What follows is one TCR beta chain and its context. The source of the sample is a study of blood T cell repertoires in COVID-19. About the study: The samples span acute and convalescent COVID-19 from the United States, Italy and Spain. PBMCs, B-cell-depleted T cells, or T cells were the source of the cDNA or gDNA that made up the material.

As originally analysed: Cell counts per sample came from amplifying reference gene primers. TCRdb's copy holds only in-frame clones and misses some; the assay was immunoSEQ multiplex PCR. V and J calls plus clone size are reproduced from that table; the DNA served to infer D and trimming. The table has about 110,000 clones, roughly 86% seen once. The germline V gene encodes CDR1 ENHRY and CDR2 SYGVKD. The CDR3 contains 14 residues. Trimming cost V 10 bases and J 2 bases, with 15 bases left between them. The rearrangement links TRBV10-3 to TRBJ1-3; D is possibly TRBD1 (6 bases). The TCR was taken from a man aged 35 to 55 with acute or convalescent COVID-19. The material sequenced was peripheral blood. The CDR3 DNA reads as TGTGCCACCCGACCAGGGGAAACTGGAAACACCATATATTTT. This translates into CATRPGETGNTIYF.